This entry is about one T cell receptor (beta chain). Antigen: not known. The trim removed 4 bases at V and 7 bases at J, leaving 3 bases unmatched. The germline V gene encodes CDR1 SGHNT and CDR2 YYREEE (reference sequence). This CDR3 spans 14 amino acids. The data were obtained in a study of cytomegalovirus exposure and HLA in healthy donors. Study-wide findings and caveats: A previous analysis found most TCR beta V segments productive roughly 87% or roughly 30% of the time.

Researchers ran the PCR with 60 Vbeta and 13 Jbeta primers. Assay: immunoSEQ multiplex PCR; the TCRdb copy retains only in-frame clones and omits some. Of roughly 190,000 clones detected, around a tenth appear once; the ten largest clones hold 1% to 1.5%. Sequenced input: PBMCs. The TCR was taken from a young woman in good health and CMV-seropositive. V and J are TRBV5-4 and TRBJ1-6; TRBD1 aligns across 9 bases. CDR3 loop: CASSLDRGNSPLHF. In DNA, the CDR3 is TGTGCCAGCAGCCTCGACAGGGGGAATTCACCCCTCCACTTT. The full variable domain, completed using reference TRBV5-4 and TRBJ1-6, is ETGVTQSPTHLIKTRGQQVTLRCSSQSGHNTVSWYQQALGQGPQFIFQYYREEENGRGNFPPRFSGLQFPNYSSELNVNALELDDSALYLCASSLDRGNSPLHFGNGTRLTVT.